The source of this TCR beta chain is a study of monozygotic twins with inflammatory bowel disease. The CDR3 spans 15 residues. Germline CDR1 is SQVTM and CDR2 is ANQGSEA. Reanalyzing the 5' RACE reads, TCRdb keeps one entry per CDR3 protein, without DNA. The sample shows 310,000 or so distinct CDR3 sequences, and around 2% sits with its ten largest clones. The genes are TRBV29-1 and TRBJ1-2; the D call from TCRdb, TRBD1, cannot be confirmed without DNA. Sequencing was carried out using blood. The sequence was obtained from a human donor with ulcerative colitis or Crohn's disease, or a healthy co-twin of an affected twin (not recorded which). CDR3 amino acids: CSVGDRGPNNYGYTF.